A selection of T cell receptor beta chains follows, all from one sample in a study of T cell repertoires in cytomegalovirus infection. The antigens of these receptors remain unknown. In TCRdb, the reads were re-called with MiXCR into one record per CDR3 protein. The sample contains nearly 700,000 distinct CDR3 sequences, around a third of which appear only once. The source material was cultured PBMCs, sampled from culture after CMV antigen stimulation. The receptors here all came from a human donor in good health (CMV status not recorded). Some clones in this sample may be carry-over from other donors' samples. CDR3s include the opening cysteine and the closing phenylalanine or tryptophan. The D gene is left open where the match is weak. Part of the rows lack a size; the others show once, few, many or a class for expanded clones.

V gene	clone size	D gene	J gene	CDR3 protein	CDR3 DNA
TRBV7-8	.	.	TRBJ1-3	CASRSASGNTIYF	TGTGCCAGCAGGTCGGCTTCTGGAAACACCATATATTTT
TRBV6-2/TRBV6-3	few	TRBD2	TRBJ2-1	CASTGTSGSRDEQFF	TGTGCCAGCACGGGGACTAGCGGGAGCCGAGATGAGCAGTTCTTC
TRBV6-2/TRBV6-3	few	.	TRBJ2-5	CASTAGGTQYF	TGTGCCAGCACGGCCGGGGGGACCCAGTACTTC
TRBV12-3/TRBV12-4	few	.	TRBJ2-3	CASSFRETQSSDTQYF	TGTGCCAGCAGTTTTAGAGAAACCCAGAGTTCAGATACGCAGTATTTT
TRBV4-1	.	TRBD2	TRBJ2-1	CASSQVLAGSSYNEQFF	TGTGCCAGCAGCCAAGTTTTAGCGGGGAGCTCCTACAATGAGCAGTTCTTC
TRBV2	.	.	TRBJ2-7	CASSAGDAYEQYF	TGTGCCAGCAGTGCGGGGGACGCCTACGAGCAGTACTTC
TRBV5-1	.	TRBD1	TRBJ1-1	CASSKDRANTEAFF	TGCGCCAGCAGCAAGGACAGGGCGAACACTGAAGCTTTCTTT
TRBV7-6	few	TRBD1	TRBJ2-3	CASPPVGTGTDTQYF	TGTGCCAGCCCCCCCGTAGGGACAGGGACAGATACGCAGTATTTT
TRBV28	.	TRBD1	TRBJ2-7	CASILQGASGEQYF	TGTGCCAGCATTTTACAGGGGGCCTCCGGCGAGCAGTACTTC
TRBV5-6	.	.	TRBJ2-7	CASSFPGDYEQYF	TGTGCCAGCAGCTTCCCAGGGGACTACGAGCAGTACTTC